These 8 T cell receptor beta chains originate from one sample sequenced in a study of blood T cell repertoires in COVID-19. Profiled with immunoSEQ multiplex PCR; TCRdb holds only in-frame clones, not every one. The sample lists hundreds of thousands of clones; around 87% were seen once. The sequencing sample was made of peripheral blood. The receptor source for this set is a woman aged 50 to 60 with COVID-19, enrolled during active disease.

The genes are TRBV11-2 and TRBJ1-4; 8 positions match TRBD1. The trim removed 7 bases at V and 7 bases at J, leaving 8 bases unmatched. The CDR3 extends over 14 amino acids. CDR1 is SGHAT, CDR2 FQNNGV, per germline. The CDR3 sequence: CASNLDRGSEKLFF. CDR3 nucleotides: TGTGCCAGCAACCTAGACAGGGGCAGTGAAAAACTGTTTTTT.

V is TRBV9 and J is TRBJ1-6, with D unclear. The germline V gene encodes CDR1 SGDLS and CDR2 YYNGEE. This CDR3 comprises 14 residues. Trimming removed 4 bases from V and 6 bases from J, with 11 bases in between. This CDR3 reads CASSTRGGNSPLHF. CDR3 in DNA: TGTGCCAGCAGCACCCGGGGAGGTAATTCACCCCTCCACTTT. The variable domain in full, with the rest retrieved from reference TRBV9 and TRBJ1-6, is DSGVTQTPKHLITATGQRVTLRCSPRSGDLSVYWYQQSLDQGLQFLIQYYNGEERAKGNILERFSAQQFPDLHSELNLSSLELGDSALYFCASSTRGGNSPLHFGNGTRLTVT.

This clone has only one observation. This chain connects TRBV15 to TRBJ2-1, with 8 nucleotides matching TRBD2. The V segment lost 0 bases and the J segment 7 bases; nucleotides outside the gene matches: 14. CDR3 length equals 18 residues. The germline gives CDR1 LNHNV, CDR2 YYDKDF (reference sequence). As DNA, the CDR3 is TGTGCCACCAGCAGAGATCGGGGGGGCGTTGGAGTAATGAATGAGCAGTTCTTC. It encodes CATSRDRGGVGVMNEQFF.

CDR3 sequence reads: CASSVGGWGTDTQYF. CDR3 DNA: TGTGCCAGCAGCGTAGGCGGATGGGGCACAGATACGCAGTATTTT. The chain employs TRBV9 and TRBJ2-3, with D uncertain. The CDR3 totals 15 residues. Trimming pared 0 bases from V and 1 base from J, leaving 9 bases between. Germline-derived CDR1 and CDR2 are SGDLS and YYNGEE. Full variable domain (rest looked up from reference TRBV9 and TRBJ2-3): DSGVTQTPKHLITATGQRVTLRCSPRSGDLSVYWYQQSLDQGLQFLIQYYNGEERAKGNILERFSAQQFPDLHSELNLSSLELGDSALYFCASSVGGWGTDTQYFGPGTRLTVL.

This chain connects TRBV7-2 to TRBJ1-4; tentative D call: TRBD1 (6 bases). Germline lookup yields CDR1 SGHTA and CDR2 FQGNSA. The CDR3 is 16 amino acids. V was pared by 0 bases and J by 4 bases, with 12 bases between. The CDR3 DNA follows: TGTGCCAGCAGCTTAGCAGGACAGCCGATTAATGAAAAACTGTTTTTT. Amino acid sequence: CASSLAGQPINEKLFF.

For this clone: Other DNA variants within this sample encode the same CDR3. The chain carries TRBV9 and TRBJ2-1, with D tentatively TRBD2 (6 bases). Germline values: CDR1 SGDLS, CDR2 YYNGEE. The CDR3 is made up of 14 amino acids. V gave up 0 bases and J gave up 2 bases, with 6 bases separating them. As DNA, the CDR3 is TGTGCCAGCAGCGTAGCGGGGGCCTACAATGAGCAGTTCTTC. It is translated as CASSVAGAYNEQFF.

The chain links TRBV5-4 to TRBJ2-3; the match to TRBD2 covers 8 bases. CDR3 length: 16 amino acids. V shed 4 bases, J shed 6 bases, and the junction held 13 bases outside the gene matches. Germline CDR1 and CDR2: SGHNT and YYREEE (reference sequence). The chain's CDR3 is CASSEAGTRYLDTQYF. In nucleotides, the CDR3 is TGTGCCAGCAGCGAGGCCGGGACTAGGTACTTGGATACGCAGTATTTT.

The gene calls are TRBV5-5 and TRBJ2-2; unclear D gene. V was pared by 4 bases and J by 7 bases, with 14 bases between. Germline lookup yields CDR1 SGHKS and CDR2 YYEKEE (reference sequence). This CDR3 has 14 residues. CDR3 amino acids: CASSPDRRVGELFF. The CDR3 coding sequence is TGTGCCAGCAGCCCCGACCGTCGGGTCGGGGAGCTGTTTTTT. Full variable domain (missing parts from reference TRBV5-5 and TRBJ2-2): DAGVTQSPTHLIKTRGQQVTLRCSPISGHKSVSWYQQVLGQGPQFIFQYYEKEERGRGNFPDRFSARQFPNYSSELNVNALLLGDSALYLCASSPDRRVGELFFGEGSRLTVL.